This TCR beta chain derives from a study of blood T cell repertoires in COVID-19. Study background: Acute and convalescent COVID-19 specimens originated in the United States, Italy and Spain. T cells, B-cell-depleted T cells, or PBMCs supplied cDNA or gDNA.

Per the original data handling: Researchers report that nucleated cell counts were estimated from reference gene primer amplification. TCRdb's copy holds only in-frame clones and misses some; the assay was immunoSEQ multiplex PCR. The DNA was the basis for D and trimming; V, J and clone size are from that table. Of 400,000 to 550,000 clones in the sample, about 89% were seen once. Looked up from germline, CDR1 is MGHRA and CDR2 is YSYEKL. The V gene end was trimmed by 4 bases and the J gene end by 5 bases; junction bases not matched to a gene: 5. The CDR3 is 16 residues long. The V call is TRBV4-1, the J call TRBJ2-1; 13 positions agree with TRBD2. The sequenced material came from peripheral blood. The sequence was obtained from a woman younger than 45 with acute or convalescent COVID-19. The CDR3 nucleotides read TGCGCCAGCAGCCGGGCCGGGACTAGCGGGGACAATGAGCAGTTCTTC. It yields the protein CASSRAGTSGDNEQFF.